This T cell receptor (beta chain) was captured by sequencing in a study of spatial heterogeneity in lung cancer. The wider study: Alpha-chain sequences were consistently detected less often than beta-chain sequences.

Noted time point: sample taken at primary tumor resection. The donors were fewer than 80 patients with non-small cell lung cancer that was early-stage and untreated. From tumor, nontumor lung or frozen PBMC, whole RNA was taken unsorted for sequencing. The length of the CDR3 is 14 residues. V lost 4 bases to trimming and J lost 9 bases, with 16 bases between them. Germline CDR1 reads SGHTA; CDR2 reads FQGNSA. This clonotype was counted at least ten times. Each CDR3 protein gets one entry after TCRdb re-called the 5' RACE reads with MiXCR. The table has 30,000 to 45,000 distinct CDR3 sequences, approximately 3.1% seen once.

This chain links TRBV7-2 with TRBJ1-5; weak D call: TRBD1 (5 bases). This clonotype was sampled from a male donor with early-stage non-small cell lung cancer. The sample here was normal lung tissue next to the tumor, taken at surgery. The CDR3 coding sequence is TGTGCCAGCAGCTGGGGGGGACGGGACTCGCCCCAGCATTTT. The encoded protein is CASSWGGRDSPQHF.